This TCR beta chain is from a study of graft-versus-host responses after intestinal transplantation. Overall study: Transplants were multivisceral, liver-intestinal, or isolated intestinal. Among the recipients, all got anti-thymocyte globulin induction and then tacrolimus and steroids for 2 to 3 years. The study's findings and limits: GvH clones were identified in recipient marrow, with some first appearing in ileum or blood. Early post-transplant declines in HvG were associated with peak levels of circulating GvH clones.

Germline CDR1 and CDR2: GTSNPN and SVGIG (reference sequence). The CDR3 extends over 16 amino acids. V was pared by 4 bases and J by 1 base, with 19 bases between. Profiling relied on immunoSEQ multiplex PCR, and the TCRdb table lists in-frame clones only, not all of them. The sample records more than 85,000 clones, just under 95% being singletons. As for this clone: Its cognate antigen is unknown.

The material was unstimulated CD8+ T cells sorted from spleen or lymph node cells, obtained before transplant. This chain links TRBV30 with TRBJ1-1; a weak D match, TRBD1 (6 bases). The TCR sequence derives from a human donor who was the organ donor for an intestinal transplant. CDR3 bases: TGTGCCTGGACGGTTGGTGGGGGCAGAAGGAACACTGAAGCTTTCTTT. Residues: CAWTVGGGRRNTEAFF.